The clone carrying this TCR beta chain was recorded a few times. As yet, its antigen is unknown. Trimming took off 0 bases at V and 8 bases at J, with 7 bases between the two ends. Per the germline V gene, CDR1 is GTSNPN and CDR2 is SVGIG (reference sequence). This CDR3 is 11 amino acids long. The authors incorporated unique molecular identifiers into the TCR beta cDNA libraries. One entry per CDR3 protein, called by TCRdb with MiXCR from the PCR reads. The repertoire holds hundreds of thousands of distinct CDR3 sequences, with over 45% as singletons. The sample originates from a study of post-analysis software for immune sequencing data. Regarding the study as a whole: Under the F measure, samples that were prepared in one batch clustered strongly together. Patients showed TRBV5-6, TRBV5-1 and TRBV20-1 among several TRBV segments more frequent than in controls. Compared against controls, patients with multiple sclerosis displayed significantly lower normalized Chao1 diversity.

The clonotype originates from a girl aged 2 to 9 with multiple sclerosis. Sequencing was done on a sample of blood. The chain couples TRBV30 to TRBJ1-1, with D possibly matching TRBD1 (5 bases). The CDR3 region has the DNA TGTGCCTGGAGTGTGGGGGGAGAAGCTTTCTTT. It yields the protein CAWSVGGEAFF.